This T cell receptor (beta chain) emerged from a study of T-cell memory formation after mild COVID-19. General study findings and limits: Contracting clones, day 15 to 85, had balanced CD4/CD8, and later expanders favored CD4+.

TCRdb re-analysed the 5' RACE reads in MiXCR, keeping a single row per CDR3 protein. This sample yields 450,000 to 700,000 distinct CDR3 sequences, of which more than 15% are seen a single time; around 12% belongs to the top ten. The V segment lost 5 bases and the J segment 13 bases; nucleotides outside the gene matches: 14. CDR1 and CDR2 from the germline V gene are SGHTA and FQGNSA. The CDR3 spans 14 residues. In this sample, this clonotype turned up a few times. Its specificity is not known. The chain couples TRBV7-2 to TRBJ2-1; 7 bases align to TRBD2. This receptor was taken from an adult woman who had mild COVID-19 (a few samples of this study predate the infection). Cell type and time point are not known. Source material: PBMCs or a T cell subset sorted from them (not recorded which). DNA of the CDR3: TGTGCCAGCAGCCTCGATCCAGGGACTAAAGATCAGTTCTTC. This translates into CASSLDPGTKDQFF.